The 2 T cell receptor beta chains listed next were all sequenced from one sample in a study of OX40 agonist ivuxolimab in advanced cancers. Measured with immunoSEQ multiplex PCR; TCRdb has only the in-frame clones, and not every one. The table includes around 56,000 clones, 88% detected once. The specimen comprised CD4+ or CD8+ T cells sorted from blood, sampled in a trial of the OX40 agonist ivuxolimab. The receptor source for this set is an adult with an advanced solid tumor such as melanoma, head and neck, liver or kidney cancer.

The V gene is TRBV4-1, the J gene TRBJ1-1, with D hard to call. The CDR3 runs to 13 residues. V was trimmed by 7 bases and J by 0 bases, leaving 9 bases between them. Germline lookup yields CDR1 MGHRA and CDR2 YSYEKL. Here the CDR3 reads CASKDGMNTEAFF. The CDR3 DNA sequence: TGCGCCAGCAAAGACGGGATGAACACTGAAGCTTTCTTT.

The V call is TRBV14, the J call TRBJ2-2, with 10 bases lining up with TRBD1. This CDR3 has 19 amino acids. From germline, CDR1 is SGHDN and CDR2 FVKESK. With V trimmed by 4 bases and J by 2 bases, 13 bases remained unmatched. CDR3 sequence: CASSLDGRDRGLNTGELFF. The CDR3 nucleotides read TGTGCCAGCAGCCTCGATGGCCGGGACAGGGGCCTCAACACCGGGGAGCTGTTTTTT.